This entry is about one T cell receptor (beta chain). The antigen is not known. TCRdb keeps only in-frame clones here, not all; method: immunoSEQ multiplex PCR. The data hold roughly 2,000 clones, with less than 20% observed a single time. This sample is part of a study of T cells in localized non-small cell lung cancer. Study-wide points: Higher adjacent-lung clonality was associated with shorter survival. In uninvolved adjacent lung, T cell clonality reached its highest value, exceeding tumor. Adjacent lung held a median approximately 50 of the top 100 tumor clones.

The junction had 6 bases not matched to a gene; V was cut back by 3 bases and J by 6 bases. The CDR3 is 15 residues long. The germline gives CDR1 LNHDA, CDR2 SQIVND (reference sequence). It was adjacent lung free of atypia that was taken, at least 2 cm from the tumor margin. The sequences come from normal lung tissue next to the tumor, collected before any cancer treatment. The chain links TRBV19 to TRBJ2-2; TRBD1 matches 8 bases. The clonotype comes from a man aged 35 to 70 with stage I squamous cell lung carcinoma. In DNA form, the CDR3 reads TGTGCCAGTAGTATTGTGACAGGGGTACCCGGGGAGCTGTTTTTT. Residues: CASSIVTGVPGELFF. Full variable domain (missing parts from reference TRBV19 and TRBJ2-2): DGGITQSPKYLFRKEGQNVTLSCEQNLNHDAMYWYRQDPGQGLRLIYYSQIVNDFQKGDIAEGYSVSREKKESFPLTVTSAQKNPTAFYLCASSIVTGVPGELFFGEGSRLTVL.